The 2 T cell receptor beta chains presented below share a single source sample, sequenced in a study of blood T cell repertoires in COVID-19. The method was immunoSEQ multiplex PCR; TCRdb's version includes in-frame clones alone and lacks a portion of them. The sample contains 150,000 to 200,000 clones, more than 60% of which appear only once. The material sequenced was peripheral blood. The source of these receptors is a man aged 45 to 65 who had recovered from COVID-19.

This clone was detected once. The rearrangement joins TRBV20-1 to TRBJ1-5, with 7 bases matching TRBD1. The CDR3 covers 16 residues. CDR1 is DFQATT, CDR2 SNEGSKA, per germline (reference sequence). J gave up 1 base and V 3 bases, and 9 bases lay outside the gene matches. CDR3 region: CSASRRGQRSNQPQHF. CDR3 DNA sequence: TGCAGTGCTAGTAGGAGGGGACAGAGGAGCAATCAGCCCCAGCATTTT.

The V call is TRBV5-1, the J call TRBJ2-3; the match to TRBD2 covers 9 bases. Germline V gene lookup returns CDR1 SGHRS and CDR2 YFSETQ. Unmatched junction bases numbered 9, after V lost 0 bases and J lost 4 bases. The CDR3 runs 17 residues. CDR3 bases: TGCGCCAGCAGCTTGGGGTTAGCGGGAGCCCTTGCAGATACGCAGTATTTT. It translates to CASSLGLAGALADTQYF. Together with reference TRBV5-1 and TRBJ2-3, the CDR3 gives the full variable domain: KAGVTQTPRYLIKTRGQQVTLSCSPISGHRSVSWYQQTPGQGLQFLFEYFSETQRNKGNFPGRFSGRQFSNSRSEMNVSTLELGDSALYLCASSLGLAGALADTQYFGPGTRLTVL.